This TCR beta chain stems from a study of blood T cells in healthy people across ages. A J-beta primer mix and a sample-barcoded 5' primer were used in a second PCR of about 7 to 12 cycles. A single record per CDR3 protein comes from TCRdb applying MiXCR to the 5' RACE reads. The sample carries about 680,000 distinct CDR3 sequences, about 52% recorded once. Study results and limitations: Donors of long life had a larger count of naive CD4+ cells and greater diversity than aged donors.

This clonotype was recorded a few times. The antigen remains undetermined. The CDR3 covers 15 residues. The germline gives CDR1 SGHVS, CDR2 FQNEAQ. This clonotype originated in a woman aged 60-70 years in good health. V and J are TRBV7-8 and TRBJ2-1; 7 nucleotides line up with TRBD2. The J call may not be correct, given that the DNA end is closer to TRBJ2-7. Sequenced: blood. The DNA for the CDR3 is TGTGCCAGCAGCCTGGGGCGTAGCGGGTACAATGAGCAGTACTTC. It translates to CASSLGRSGYNEQYF.